The rows below give T cell receptor beta chains drawn from one sample of a study of OX40 agonist ivuxolimab in advanced cancers. Profiled with immunoSEQ multiplex PCR; TCRdb holds only in-frame clones, not every one. Found here are approximately 50,000 clones, roughly 80% of them singletons; the top ten hold 3.9%. The specimen was CD4+ or CD8+ T cells sorted from blood, collected in a trial of the OX40 agonist ivuxolimab. The receptor set was obtained from an adult with an advanced solid tumor such as melanoma, head and neck, liver or kidney cancer. The CDR3 runs from the conserved cysteine through the conserved F or W. Fields, in order: D gene, J gene, CDR3 length, clone size, V gene, CDR3 DNA, CDR3 protein. A D gene is named only where the DNA matches it firmly. Clone size is given for some rows only: seen once, a few or many times, or a class if the clone is expanded.

NA,TRBJ1-1,16,NA,TRBV7-6,TGTGCCAGCAGCTTAGGGTCAGGGCCTGAACAGGGTGAAGCTTTCTTT,CASSLGSGPEQGEAFF
NA,TRBJ2-6,16,NA,TRBV25-1,TGTGCCAGCAGTGATGGGGGGGCGCGAGGGGCCAACGTCCTGACTTTC,CASSDGGARGANVLTF
NA,TRBJ2-3,16,few,TRBV6-5,TGTGCCAGCAGTTACTCGAGACTTACGGGCACAGATACGCAGTATTTT,CASSYSRLTGTDTQYF
NA,TRBJ2-2,15,NA,TRBV2,TGTGCCAGCAGTGAGCAGGGACCGAACACCGGGGAGCTGTTTTTT,CASSEQGPNTGELFF
TRBD1,TRBJ2-7,15,NA,TRBV6-5,TGTGCCAGCAGTTCCCTGGGACAGGGGGGTCACGAGCAGTACTTC,CASSSLGQGGHEQYF
NA,TRBJ2-7,15,NA,TRBV4-2,TGTGCCAGCAGCCAAGCGCCAGGCCGGGTATACGAGCAGTACTTC,CASSQAPGRVYEQYF
NA,TRBJ2-2,17,NA,TRBV19,TGTGCCAGTAGTATAGCTGGGGGTCCCTCAAACACCGGGGAGCTGTTTTTT,CASSIAGGPSNTGELFF
NA,TRBJ1-6,14,NA,TRBV30,TGTGCCTGGTCGGCAAACACCTTAATATCACCCCTCCACTTT,CAWSANTLISPLHF
TRBD2,TRBJ2-3,12,few,TRBV30,TGTGCCTGGAGTGTGGCGGCGGGGGGGCGGTATTTT,CAWSVAAGGRYF
TRBD1,TRBJ1-5,14,NA,TRBV7-2,TGTGCCAGCAGCTTAACGGGACAGGGTCAGCCCCAGCATTTT,CASSLTGQGQPQHF
NA,TRBJ2-5,13,NA,TRBV2,TGTGCCAGCAGTGTGGTAGGGCAGGGTAACCAGTACTTC,CASSVVGQGNQYF
TRBD1,TRBJ2-7,14,NA,TRBV7-9,TGTGCCAGCAGCTCAACCGGGACAGGGCACGAGCAGTACTTC,CASSSTGTGHEQYF
NA,TRBJ1-5,15,NA,TRBV6-5,TGTGCCAGCAGTTACAAACCCTATAGCAATCAGCCCCAGCATTTT,CASSYKPYSNQPQHF
NA,TRBJ1-2,11,NA,TRBV6-5,TGTGCCAGCAGGGGCTCGGGGGGCTACACCTTC,CASRGSGGYTF
NA,TRBJ1-2,12,few,TRBV28,TGTGCCAGCAGTTTTGGGGCCTATGGCTACACCTTC,CASSFGAYGYTF
NA,TRBJ1-2,12,NA,TRBV11-2,TGTGCCAGCAGCCGGGCCCCCTATGGCTACACCTTC,CASSRAPYGYTF
NA,TRBJ1-1,15,NA,TRBV6-6,TGTGCCAGCAGCCCTCCGACAGTCTTGAACACTGAAGCTTTCTTT,CASSPPTVLNTEAFF
TRBD1,TRBJ2-3,15,medium-sized,TRBV5-1,TGCGCCAGCAGCTCGGGACAGGGGATGGGAGATACGCAGTATTTT,CASSSGQGMGDTQYF
NA,TRBJ2-4,15,NA,TRBV18,TGTGCCAGCTCACCACCGGGGGGGGCCGAAAACATTCAGTACTTC,CASSPPGGAENIQYF
NA,TRBJ1-6,14,NA,TRBV6-6,TGTGCCAGCAGTTATGAAGGGGCGAGTTCACCCCTCCACTTT,CASSYEGASSPLHF
NA,TRBJ2-6,12,NA,TRBV5-1,TGCGCCAGCAGCTCTGGGGCCAACGTCCTGACTTTC,CASSSGANVLTF
NA,TRBJ1-6,16,few,TRBV10-3,TGTGCCATCAGTGAGTCAAGGACAGCCGGTAATTCACCCCTCCACTTT,CAISESRTAGNSPLHF
TRBD1,TRBJ2-3,19,NA,TRBV18,TGTGCCAGCTCACCCCAGGCGGGAACCGGACAGGGGGCAACAGATACGCAGTATTTT,CASSPQAGTGQGATDTQYF
NA,TRBJ1-5,13,NA,TRBV6-1,TGTGCCAGCTCCCTGGAGGGGGATCAGCCCCAGCATTTT,CASSLEGDQPQHF
NA,TRBJ1-2,11,NA,TRBV28,TGTGCCAGCAGTCAAAACTATGGCTACACCTTC,CASSQNYGYTF
TRBD2,TRBJ2-1,16,NA,TRBV5-1,TGCGCCAGCAGCTTGGGGGGAGGGGACGTAGTAAGGGAGCAGTTCTTC,CASSLGGGDVVREQFF
NA,TRBJ1-5,14,NA,TRBV7-2,TGTGCCAGCAGCTTATGGGCGCGTGGGGAGCCCCAGCATTTT,CASSLWARGEPQHF
NA,TRBJ1-5,15,NA,TRBV6-6,TGTGCCAGCACTTTCTCCCATACCGGTCATCAGCCCCAGCATTTT,CASTFSHTGHQPQHF
NA,TRBJ2-6,17,NA,TRBV7-8,TGTGCCAGCAGCTTAGGCTCTCCCGCCGGGGGGGCCAACGTCCTGACTTTC,CASSLGSPAGGANVLTF
NA,TRBJ2-2,10,NA,TRBV2,TGTGCCAGCTACACCGGGGAGCTGTTTTTT,CASYTGELFF
NA,TRBJ2-7,14,NA,TRBV5-1,TGCGCCAGCAGCTTGGCGCCGGAGGTCGACGAGCAGTACTTC,CASSLAPEVDEQYF
NA,TRBJ1-1,14,NA,TRBV6-5,TGTGCCAGCAGCTTTGACAGGATGAACACTGAAGCTTTCTTT,CASSFDRMNTEAFF
NA,TRBJ1-5,16,NA,TRBV6-1,TGTGCCAGCAGTGAAAAAATCGGGTCGGGGAATCAGCCCCAGCATTTT,CASSEKIGSGNQPQHF
TRBD2,TRBJ2-7,15,once,TRBV11-2,TGTGCCAGCACCCAGGGGACTAGCGAGGTCCACGAGCAGTACTTC,CASTQGTSEVHEQYF
NA,TRBJ1-1,16,NA,TRBV6-5,TGTGCCAGCAGTTACTCAGAAGGTAATTCTTACACTGAAGCTTTCTTT,CASSYSEGNSYTEAFF
NA,TRBJ2-5,16,NA,TRBV12-2,TGTGCAAGTCGCTTAAGATTCGGGGGGTTCCAAGAGACCCAGTACTTC,CASRLRFGGFQETQYF